The source of this T cell receptor (beta chain) is a study of OX40 agonist ivuxolimab in advanced cancers. In the study overall: Ivuxolimab, an antibody that agonizes OX40 (CD134), was administered to the patients. Study observations and caveats: Some nonresponders also had low normalized T-cell clonal expansion.

Repertoires were generated with immunoSEQ multiplex PCR, while TCRdb's copy carries only in-frame clones and drops some. The sample has 50,000 to 65,000 clones; 82% are singletons. This clone was seen just once. Its antigen is as yet unknown. In germline, CDR1 is SGHTS, CDR2 YDEGEE. The CDR3 contains 15 residues. V was cut by 1 base and J by 1 base, with 11 bases left in between. The clonotype was recovered from an adult with an advanced solid tumor such as melanoma, head and neck, liver or kidney cancer. The starting material was CD4+ or CD8+ T cells sorted from blood, obtained in a trial of the OX40 agonist ivuxolimab. The V and J genes are TRBV5-8 and TRBJ1-1; D is unresolved. DNA for the CDR3: TGTGCCAGCAGCTTGTTGGCCCGGGGGAACACTGAAGCTTTCTTT. This codes for CASSLLARGNTEAFF.